This T cell receptor (beta chain) was documented in a study of T cell responses to AZD1222 COVID-19 vaccine. Study overall: Pooled samples include second doses given at about 4 or 12 weeks.

Study-wide findings and caveats: Repertoire samples came only from after the peak T cell response. Nearly half of spike-specific TCRs reportedly target unmutated variant regions. Regions 160-218 and 743-854 dominated among vaccine-associated CD4 TCRs spanning spike.

As concerns this clone: Its antigen is undetermined.

CDR1 and CDR2 (germline): SGHNT, YYREEE (reference sequence). V shed 4 bases and J 5 bases; nucleotides not matched to a gene: 5. The CDR3 totals 14 residues. The table came from immunoSEQ multiplex PCR; TCRdb's copy has only in-frame clones and leaves some out. Of over 130,000 clones detected, just over 90% appear once; the ten largest clones hold 4% to 5.5%. The source was peripheral blood, collected on day 0 of AZD1222 vaccination. V gene TRBV5-4 combines with J gene TRBJ1-4; 7 bases are shared with TRBD1. The clonotype comes from an adult in good health. The CDR3 region has the DNA TGTGCCAGCAGCCAAGACAGGGCAAATGAAAAACTGTTTTTT. As protein: CASSQDRANEKLFF.